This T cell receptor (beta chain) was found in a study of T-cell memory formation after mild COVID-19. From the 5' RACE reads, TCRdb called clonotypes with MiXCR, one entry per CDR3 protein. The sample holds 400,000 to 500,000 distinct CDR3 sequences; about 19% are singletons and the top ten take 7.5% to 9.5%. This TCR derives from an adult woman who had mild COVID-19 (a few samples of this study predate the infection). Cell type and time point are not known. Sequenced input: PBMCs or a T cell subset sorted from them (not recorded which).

As DNA, the CDR3 is TGTGCCAGCAGCAACAGGATCACGAACTACAATGAGCAGTTCTTC. Translating gives CASSNRITNYNEQFF. J is TRBJ2-1 and V is TRBV7-6; perhaps TRBD1 as D (5 bases). Germline V gene sequence: CDR1 SGHVS, CDR2 FNYEAQ. Trimming shortened V by 5 bases and J by 3 bases, and 14 bases separated the two germline ends. CDR3 length: 15 residues.